A single sample gave rise to the 28 T cell receptor beta chains below, sequenced in a study of blood T cell repertoires in COVID-19. Here immunoSEQ multiplex PCR was the method, and the copy in TCRdb shows in-frame clones only, minus some. The sample includes about 43,000 clones, about four fifths of them seen just once. Sample: peripheral blood. The source of these receptors is a woman aged 55-75 years with acute or convalescent COVID-19.

The chain has TRBV5-1 and TRBJ1-6; 9 bases match TRBD1. The germline V gene has CDR1 SGHRS and CDR2 YFSETQ. With 3 bases clipped from V and 7 bases from J, the junction kept 11 bases outside the gene matches. The CDR3 has 17 residues. The CDR3 coding sequence is TGCGCCAGCAGCTCGACTATAGCGGACAGGGGAAATTCACCCCTCCACTTT. Its protein is CASSSTIADRGNSPLHF.

The CDR3 here is CASSLHRVGNYGYTF. In DNA, the CDR3 is TGTGCCAGCAGCCTTCACAGGGTCGGCAACTATGGCTACACCTTC. V usage is TRBV6-5 and J usage is TRBJ1-2; possible D gene TRBD1, 6 bases. The CDR3 contains 15 residues. V was clipped by 6 bases and J by 2 bases, with 16 bases between them. Germline values: CDR1 MNHEY, CDR2 SVGAGI.

The CDR3 DNA reads TGTGCCAGCAGTTACTCGACCAGGTACAATGAGCAGTTCTTC. Translating it yields CASSYSTRYNEQFF. V usage is TRBV6-6 and J usage is TRBJ2-1; no clear D. CDR1 is MNHNY, CDR2 SVGAGI, per germline (reference sequence). V was cut by 0 bases and J by 4 bases, with 7 bases left in between. This CDR3 comprises 14 residues.

This clone occurred once. The chain links TRBV7-2 to TRBJ2-3; D remains ambiguous. The CDR3 totals 14 residues. Trimming cost V 4 bases and J 1 base, with 9 bases left between them. CDR1 and CDR2 from the germline V gene are SGHTA and FQGNSA. The chain's CDR3 is CASSYGLGTDTQYF. CDR3 bases: TGTGCCAGCAGCTACGGTCTGGGCACAGATACGCAGTATTTT.

The rearrangement links TRBV28 to TRBJ1-3; 7 positions agree with TRBD1. The trim removed 6 bases at V and 5 bases at J, leaving 4 bases unmatched. There are 13 residues in the CDR3. Germline assignment: CDR1 MDHEN and CDR2 SYDVKM. The CDR3 region has the DNA TGTGCCAGCAGCAGGGGGAGTAGAAACACCATATATTTT. This gives the protein CASSRGSRNTIYF.

The chain is built from TRBV15 and TRBJ1-4; 9 bases line up with TRBD1. The CDR3 runs to 15 residues. Germline lookup yields CDR1 LNHNV and CDR2 YYDKDF (reference sequence). Germline trimming cut 5 bases from V and 7 bases from J; bases unmatched to any gene: 8. The CDR3 coding sequence is TGTGCCACCAGCGTGCCGGGACAGGGATCTGAAAAACTGTTTTTT. It translates to CATSVPGQGSEKLFF.

The chain has TRBV19 and TRBJ1-2; 9 nucleotides match TRBD1. V was clipped by 6 bases and J by 6 bases; unmatched bases: 8. CDR1 and CDR2 (germline): LNHDA, SQIVND (reference sequence). This CDR3 contains 14 residues. The CDR3 nucleotides are TGTGCCAGTAGCTCACGCAGGACAGGGGATGGCTACACCTTC. Translating it yields CASSSRRTGDGYTF.

The rearrangement uses TRBV24-1 and TRBJ2-1; no clear D. Trimming removed 9 bases from V and 8 bases from J, with 16 bases in between. The length of the CDR3 is 13 residues. Per germline, CDR1 KGHDR and CDR2 SFDVKD. CDR3 bases: TGTGCCACCTCCCACCCCCGGAGCCATGAGCAGTTCTTC. Translated, it gives CATSHPRSHEQFF.

In this sample, this clone turned up a few times. This chain connects TRBV11-1 to TRBJ2-1, with D tentatively TRBD2 (7 bases). The CDR3 spans 15 residues. Germline CDR1 reads SGHAT; CDR2 reads FQDESV (reference sequence). The V and J ends lost 5 bases and 8 bases respectively, with 19 bases between them. CDR3 DNA sequence: TGTGCCAGCAGCCCCATGGGGGGGCCCTTATATGAGCAGTTCTTC. Its translation: CASSPMGGPLYEQFF.

The chain links TRBV30 to TRBJ1-6, with D tentatively TRBD1 (6 bases). The ends were cut back, 4 bases at V and 7 bases at J, with 11 bases in the middle. The length of the CDR3 is 13 residues. Germline CDR1 is GTSNPN and CDR2 is SVGIG (reference sequence). The CDR3 DNA sequence: TGTGCCTGGAACAGGGTCTGGAATTCACCCCTCCACTTT. Translated, it gives CAWNRVWNSPLHF.

The chain is built from TRBV28 and TRBJ1-2, with 9 positions matching TRBD1. The germline V gene has CDR1 MDHEN and CDR2 SYDVKM. The CDR3 is 15 residues long. The V and J ends lost 5 bases and 8 bases, in that order; junction bases with no gene match: 12. CDR3 protein: CASSLVSGQGNGYTF. The CDR3 bases are TGTGCCAGCAGTCTCGTATCGGGACAGGGAAACGGCTACACCTTC.

The CDR3 DNA is TGTGCCAGCAGTCGACTAAGGCCTGGCAATGAGCAGTTCTTC. Translating gives CASSRLRPGNEQFF. The J gene is TRBJ2-1, the V gene TRBV28, with D possibly matching TRBD2 (5 bases). Per germline, CDR1 MDHEN and CDR2 SYDVKM. Trimming took off 5 bases at V and 6 bases at J, with 14 bases between the two ends. The CDR3 has 14 residues.

The chain links TRBV2 to TRBJ2-1, with TRBD1 matching over 11 bases. The CDR3 is made up of 15 amino acids. Germline V gene sequence: CDR1 SNHLY, CDR2 FYNNEI. The V segment lost 5 bases and the J segment 6 bases; nucleotides outside the gene matches: 6. CDR3 in DNA: TGTGCCAGCAGTCCTTACGGGACAGGGGGCAATGAGCAGTTCTTC. Translation: CASSPYGTGGNEQFF.

This chain connects TRBV27 to TRBJ2-5, with 9 bases aligning to TRBD1. This CDR3 is built from 16 residues. J was trimmed by 4 bases and V by 1 base; bases with no gene match: 7. The germline V gene encodes CDR1 MNHEY and CDR2 SMNVEV (reference sequence). CDR3 sequence (DNA): TGTGCCAGCAGTTTATTAGGACAGGGGACGGCAGAGACCCAGTACTTC. Its protein is CASSLLGQGTAETQYF.

The CDR3 DNA is TGTGCCAGCAGCCGCGGACTAGCGGGGGGTACGTCAGATACGCAGTATTTT. This encodes CASSRGLAGGTSDTQYF. The rearrangement links TRBV3-1 (or the pseudogene TRBV3-2) to TRBJ2-3; 14 bases are shared with TRBD2. CDR1 LGHDT and CDR2 YNNKEL come from the germline V gene (reference sequence). The CDR3 extends over 17 amino acids. The J segment lost 4 bases and the V segment lost 4 bases, leaving 7 bases of the junction unmatched.

This chain connects TRBV19 to TRBJ2-3, with TRBD1 as a possible D gene (5 bases). The CDR3 contains 14 residues. V lost 3 bases and J 5 bases, leaving 12 bases between the germline ends. Germline CDR1 and CDR2: LNHDA and SQIVND (reference sequence). CDR3 amino acids: CASSIRPGKDTQYF. For the CDR3, the DNA is TGTGCCAGTAGTATTCGGCCAGGGAAAGATACGCAGTATTTT.

The rearrangement joins TRBV6-6 to TRBJ2-3; 7 nucleotides line up with TRBD1. V trimming: 8 bases; J trimming: 0 bases; junction bases outside the gene matches: 8. Germline CDR1 reads MNHNY; CDR2 reads SVGAGI (reference sequence). The CDR3 spans 15 residues. The CDR3 reads CASSIGTVSTDTQYF. CDR3 nucleotides: TGTGCCAGCTCCATAGGGACAGTTAGCACAGATACGCAGTATTTT.

This clone has just one count. The V call is TRBV3-1 (or the pseudogene TRBV3-2), the J call TRBJ2-1; 7 nucleotides match TRBD2. CDR1 and CDR2 from the germline V gene are LGHDT and YNNKEL (reference sequence). CDR3 length: 16 residues. J gave up 6 bases and V 4 bases, and 12 bases lay outside the gene matches. CDR3 sequence reads: CASSRNVGGESNEQFF. Here the CDR3 DNA reads TGTGCCAGCAGCCGGAATGTGGGGGGGGAGTCCAATGAGCAGTTCTTC.

The J gene is TRBJ2-7, the V gene TRBV6-5; TRBD1 aligns across 10 bases. This CDR3 has 14 amino acids. The J segment lost 7 bases and the V segment lost 5 bases, leaving 8 bases of the junction unmatched. Germline loops: CDR1 MNHEY, CDR2 SVGAGI. The CDR3 reads CASSPGQGRGEQYF. CDR3 DNA sequence: TGTGCCAGCAGTCCGGGACAGGGGAGAGGAGAGCAGTACTTC.

The chain links TRBV5-8 to TRBJ1-2, with D possibly TRBD1 on 5 matching bases. CDR3 size: 14 residues. V was pared by 0 bases and J by 3 bases, with 9 bases between. Germline assignment: CDR1 SGHTS and CDR2 YDEGEE. In DNA form, the CDR3 reads TGTGCCAGCAGCTTGGACAGGCCTCACTATGGCTACACCTTC. Translation gives CASSLDRPHYGYTF.

The chain combines TRBV29-1 with TRBJ2-7; TRBD2 agrees at 12 bases. With 1 base clipped from V and 5 bases from J, the junction kept 9 bases outside the gene matches. The germline CDR1 and CDR2 sequences are SQVTM and ANQGSEA. This CDR3 contains 16 residues. The CDR3 nucleotides are TGCAGCGTTGAAGGACAGCTAGCGGGAGGGGTCGACGAGCAGTACTTC. It is translated as CSVEGQLAGGVDEQYF.

This chain links TRBV5-1 with TRBJ2-6, with 8 positions matching TRBD1. The CDR3 sequence is 19 residues long. CDR1 is SGHRS and CDR2 is YFSETQ in the germline V gene. V was pared by 5 bases and J by 0 bases, with 13 bases of the junction left unmatched. This chain's CDR3 is CASRSQSWTGFSGANVLTF. The CDR3 bases are TGCGCCAGCAGATCGCAGTCCTGGACAGGGTTCTCTGGGGCCAACGTCCTGACTTTC.

The chain links TRBV2 to TRBJ2-5, with TRBD1 identical over 8 bases. The germline gives CDR1 SNHLY, CDR2 FYNNEI. The length of the CDR3 is 14 residues. J was trimmed by 5 bases and V by 5 bases; bases with no gene match: 7. The CDR3 DNA follows: TGTGCCAGCAGTTTTACAGGGGGAAGGGAGACCCAGTACTTC. Amino acids: CASSFTGGRETQYF.

The chain links TRBV19 to TRBJ2-1; 16 bases map to TRBD2. CDR3 length equals 18 residues. With 11 bases clipped from V and 1 base from J, the junction kept 11 bases outside the gene matches. Germline CDR1 and CDR2: LNHDA and SQIVND (reference sequence). CDR3 sequence reads: CAGGGTSGRGGSYNEQFF. CDR3 coding DNA: TGTGCCGGGGGAGGGACTAGCGGGAGGGGAGGTTCCTACAATGAGCAGTTCTTC.

The chain is built from TRBV30 and TRBJ2-5, with 8 bases lining up with TRBD2. Unmatched junction bases numbered 9, after V lost 0 bases and J lost 6 bases. The CDR3 totals 15 residues. Germline V gene sequence: CDR1 GTSNPN, CDR2 SVGIG (reference sequence). The CDR3, as DNA: TGTGCCTGGAGTGTACTATCGAGCGGGAGACAGACCCAGTACTTC. Amino acids: CAWSVLSSGRQTQYF.

The rearrangement uses TRBV1 and TRBJ2-7; TRBD2 reflects the table's D call only, with no check against the DNA. TRBV1 corresponds to a pseudogene. CDR3 length: 15 residues. CDR3 amino acids: CTSSHIAGDVYEQYF. CDR3 sequence (DNA): TGCACCAGCAGCCATATAGCGGGAGATGTGTACGAGCAGTACTTC.

CDR3 bases: TGTGCCAGCAGCCGACAGGGTCTCTACGAGCAGTACTTC. It is translated as CASSRQGLYEQYF. The V call is TRBV2, the J call TRBJ2-7, with 7 bases identical to TRBD1. V shed 6 bases and J 3 bases; nucleotides not matched to a gene: 5. Germline lookup yields CDR1 SNHLY and CDR2 FYNNEI. The CDR3 is 13 amino acids.

This clone was counted between two and nine times. The chain is built from TRBV11-3 and TRBJ2-7, with 8 bases matching TRBD2. Losses at the gene ends were 5 bases for V and 3 bases for J; bases not matched to a gene: 3. Germline-derived CDR1 and CDR2 are SGHNT and YENEEA. This CDR3 spans 13 amino acids. The CDR3 nucleotides read TGTGCCAGCAGCGCCGGGGGGGGCTACGAGCAGTACTTC. This sequence encodes CASSAGGGYEQYF.